The present T cell receptor beta chain was sequenced within a study of molecular identifiers for immune sequencing clone quantification. Naive CD8 T cells were picked out by sorting for CD8+CD4-CCR7+CD45RA+. In preparing bulk TCR libraries, previously described methods and listed TCR primers were used. TCRdb redid the calling of the PCR reads with MiXCR, one entry per CDR3 protein. The profile shows over 550,000 distinct CDR3 sequences, over 25% of them singletons. Study-level results: Spiked Jurkat TCR RNA equivalent to one cell was reportedly detectable in approximately 970,000 naive cells.

Germline V gives CDR1 SQVTM, CDR2 ANQGSEA. The CDR3 has 16 residues. J lost 2 bases, V lost 2 bases, and 3 bases had no gene match. The table lists this clonotype with a few counts. The antigen remains undetermined. The sequenced sample consisted of naive CD8+ T cells from blood, with Jurkat cell RNA spiked in. The subset is: FACS-sorted CD8+CD4-CCR7+CD45RA+ naive T cells. The clonotype originates from a human donor in good health. Some libraries in this study had Jurkat cell RNA spiked in. The chain couples TRBV29-1 to TRBJ2-1; TRBD2 matches at 13 bases. CDR3 DNA sequence: TGCAGCGTTGAAACTAGCGGGGGGGCAACCTACAATGAGCAGTTCTTC. Its translation is CSVETSGGATYNEQFF.